These 16 T cell receptor beta chains came from one sample sequenced in a study of blood T cell repertoires in COVID-19. This table comes from immunoSEQ multiplex PCR, and its TCRdb copy is limited to in-frame clones, with some not included. The sample carries hundreds of thousands of clones, 88% recorded once. The sequenced sample was peripheral blood. All receptors come from a human donor in a cohort sampled during active COVID-19.

CDR3: CAWTPWGLGGYTF. CDR3 in DNA: TGTGCCTGGACCCCCTGGGGCCTGGGTGGCTACACCTTC. The chain combines TRBV30 with TRBJ1-2; the D gene is possibly TRBD1 (5 bases). V lost 4 bases, J lost 7 bases, and 16 bases lay in between. The V gene's germline CDR1 is GTSNPN and CDR2 SVGIG (reference sequence). The CDR3 is 13 amino acids.

The chain uses TRBV6-6 and TRBJ2-7, with 7 positions matching TRBD2. The germline gives CDR1 MNHNY, CDR2 SVGAGI (reference sequence). The CDR3 covers 15 residues. Trimming removed 0 bases from V and 6 bases from J; junction bases left unmatched: 8. This CDR3 reads CASSYSAGVPPEQYF. The CDR3 DNA is TGTGCCAGCAGTTACTCGGCGGGAGTCCCTCCCGAGCAGTACTTC.

The chain has TRBV9 and TRBJ1-4; D is ambiguous. The V gene's germline CDR1 is SGDLS and CDR2 YYNGEE. Trimming pared 0 bases from V and 6 bases from J, leaving 9 bases between. The CDR3 covers 14 residues. CDR3 loop: CASSVAGRDEKLFF. In DNA form, the CDR3 reads TGTGCCAGCAGCGTAGCTGGCCGGGATGAAAAACTGTTTTTT.

This chain links TRBV19 with TRBJ1-1; D is perhaps TRBD1 (6 bases). Germline assignment: CDR1 LNHDA and CDR2 SQIVND (reference sequence). The V gene lost 3 bases and the J gene lost 9 bases, with 11 bases spanning the gap. The CDR3 consists of 12 residues. The CDR3 region is CASSIEGQQAFF. In DNA form, the CDR3 reads TGTGCCAGTAGTATCGAAGGACAGCAAGCTTTCTTT.

This clone has more than one count but fewer than ten. The chain couples TRBV7-9 to TRBJ1-2, with D unclear. V shed 2 bases and J shed 6 bases, with 4 bases lying between them. Germline V gene lookup returns CDR1 SEHNR and CDR2 FQNEAQ (reference sequence). CDR3 size: 11 residues. CDR3 region: CASSLSDGYTF. The CDR3 DNA reads TGTGCCAGCAGCTTAAGCGATGGCTACACCTTC.

The rearrangement joins TRBV27 to TRBJ1-6; 9 nucleotides match TRBD1. CDR1 is MNHEY, CDR2 SMNVEV, per germline (reference sequence). The CDR3 sequence is 14 residues long. Trimming took 4 bases from V and 14 from J; bases not matched to a gene: 9. Here the CDR3 DNA reads TGTGCCAGCAGTTCGGGGGACAGGGTTGGGGCCCTCCACTTT. Its translation: CASSSGDRVGALHF.

The chain combines TRBV11-2 with TRBJ2-7; D remains unclear. The CDR3 spans 15 residues. CDR1 SGHAT and CDR2 FQNNGV come from the germline V gene. Trimming cost V 1 base and J 3 bases, with 13 bases left between them. In DNA form, the CDR3 reads TGTGCCAGCAGCTTAGGAGGCTGGTGGAACTACGAGCAGTACTTC. Its translation: CASSLGGWWNYEQYF.

The chain has TRBV29-1 and TRBJ1-2, with D unresolved. The CDR3 extends over 12 amino acids. Trimming pared 7 bases from V and 4 bases from J, leaving 13 bases between. Germline loops: CDR1 SQVTM, CDR2 ANQGSEA. The CDR3 nucleotides are TGCAGCGCCCTCGGAGATTTCTATGGCTACACCTTC. This gives the protein CSALGDFYGYTF. Filled out from reference TRBV29-1 and TRBJ1-2, the complete variable domain reads SAVISQKPSRDICQRGTSLTIQCQVDSQVTMMFWYRQQPGQSLTLIATANQGSEATYESGFVIDKFPISRPNLTFSTLTVSNMSPEDSSIYLCSALGDFYGYTFGSGTRLTVV.

The gene calls are TRBV19 and TRBJ1-3, with D unresolved. The germline CDR1 and CDR2 sequences are LNHDA and SQIVND (reference sequence). The V end was cut by 8 bases, the J end by 3 bases, with 17 bases between. This CDR3 comprises 15 residues. The CDR3 sequence: CASERSRTLGNTIYF. CDR3 DNA sequence: TGTGCCAGTGAAAGATCCCGGACTCTTGGAAACACCATATATTTT.

The rearrangement joins TRBV7-2 to TRBJ2-1; perhaps TRBD2 as D (6 bases). Per germline, CDR1 SGHTA and CDR2 FQGNSA. V lost 3 bases and J lost 7, with 13 bases in between. The CDR3 has 14 amino acids. CDR3: CASSLTARENEQFF. Here the CDR3 DNA reads TGTGCCAGCAGCTTGACCGCCCGGGAGAATGAGCAGTTCTTC.

This clone was recorded only once. The rearrangement links TRBV18 to TRBJ1-4, with D hard to call. Germline lookup yields CDR1 KGHSH and CDR2 LQKENI. CDR3 length: 13 residues. V gave up 6 bases and J gave up 2 bases, with 7 bases separating them. In DNA, the CDR3 is TGTGCCAGCTCGAGAGAGACTAATGAAAAACTGTTTTTT. As protein: CASSRETNEKLFF. Complete variable domain (other parts from reference TRBV18 and TRBJ1-4): NAGVMQNPRHLVRRRGQEARLRCSPMKGHSHVYWYRQLPEEGLKFMVYLQKENIIDESGMPKERFSAEFPKEGPSILRIQQVVRGDSAAYFCASSRETNEKLFFGSGTQLSVL.

This sequence joins TRBV4-3 and TRBJ2-7; 7 bases are shared with TRBD1. Losses at the gene ends were 1 base for V and 3 bases for J; bases not matched to a gene: 9. This CDR3 comprises 16 residues. Germline V gene data show CDR1 as LGHNA and CDR2 as YSLEER. In DNA, the CDR3 is TGCGCCAGCAGCCAAGCTGAGGCACAGGGGATCTACGAGCAGTACTTC. Protein product: CASSQAEAQGIYEQYF.

The chain recombines TRBV2 with TRBJ2-3; 13 bases match TRBD2. The CDR3 has 15 amino acids. V lost 4 bases and J lost 6; bases outside the gene matches: 4. The germline V gene has CDR1 SNHLY and CDR2 FYNNEI. The CDR3 DNA follows: TGTGCCAGCAGTGGACTAGCGGGGGGCCTGGATACGCAGTATTTT. It codes for CASSGLAGGLDTQYF.

This clone was counted a single time. The chain employs TRBV15 and TRBJ1-5; 7 nucleotides match TRBD1. CDR1 and CDR2 (germline): LNHNV, YYDKDF (reference sequence). V shed 5 bases, J shed 9 bases, and the junction held 7 bases outside the gene matches. The CDR3 spans 13 residues. The CDR3 is CATSEDRLGPQHF. Written as DNA, the CDR3 is TGTGCCACCAGCGAGGACAGGCTTGGGCCCCAGCATTTT.

The gene calls are TRBV12-3 or TRBV12-4 and TRBJ1-2; 9 positions agree with TRBD1. The V gene end was trimmed by 5 bases and the J gene end by 8 bases; junction bases not matched to a gene: 6. This CDR3 region has 13 residues. In nucleotides, the CDR3 is TGTGCCAGCAGTATAACAGGGGGCCAAGGCTACACCTTC. This translates into CASSITGGQGYTF.

The J gene is TRBJ2-2, the V gene TRBV18; TRBD1 is a possible D gene (6 bases). CDR1 KGHSH and CDR2 LQKENI come from the germline V gene. Trimming left V 1 base short and J 6 bases short, with 6 bases between. The CDR3 totals 13 residues. The CDR3 protein is CASSPQGAGELFF. In DNA, the CDR3 is TGTGCCAGCTCACCACAGGGGGCCGGGGAGCTGTTTTTT.